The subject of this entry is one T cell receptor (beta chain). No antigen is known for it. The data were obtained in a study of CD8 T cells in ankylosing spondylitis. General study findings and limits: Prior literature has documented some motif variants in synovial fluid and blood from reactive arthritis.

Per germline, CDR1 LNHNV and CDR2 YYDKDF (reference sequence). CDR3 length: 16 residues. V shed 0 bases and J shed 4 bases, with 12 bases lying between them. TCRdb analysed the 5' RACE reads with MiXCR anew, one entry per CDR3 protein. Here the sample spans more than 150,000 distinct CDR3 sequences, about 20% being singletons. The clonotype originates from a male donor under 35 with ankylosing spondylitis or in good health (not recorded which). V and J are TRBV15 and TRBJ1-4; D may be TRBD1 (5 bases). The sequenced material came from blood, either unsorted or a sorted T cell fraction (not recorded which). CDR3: CATSRDDAGINEKLFF. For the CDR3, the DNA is TGTGCCACCAGCAGAGATGATGCAGGGATTAATGAAAAACTGTTTTTT.